The clone carrying this T cell receptor beta chain was counted many times. Its specificity is not known. The entry originates in a study of T cell repertoires in cytomegalovirus infection. As for the study in general: Recently identified HLA-C-restricted CMV epitopes were used, and well-studied HLA-B-restricted CMV epitopes were used as well. From public TCR beta signatures came an indication of both CMV infection and matching HLA type.

Study-wide points: Clonotype analysis showed dominance of the ex vivo response by HLA-C-restricted CMV-specific TCR beta clonotypes.

TCRdb independently ran MiXCR on the reads; one entry per CDR3 protein. This table holds about half a million distinct CDR3 sequences, about 33% found once. The TCR originated in a human donor in good health (CMV status not recorded). Some clones in this sample may be carry-over from other donors' samples. This specimen was cultured PBMCs, taken from culture after CMV antigen stimulation.

The CDR3 DNA follows: TGTGCCAGCAGCTTAGGCAGGGGTGGAGAGACCCAGTACTTC. Encoded protein: CASSLGRGGETQYF. The V gene is TRBV7-2, the J gene TRBJ2-5; a possible D gene is TRBD1 (6 bases). The germline V gene encodes CDR1 SGHTA and CDR2 FQGNSA. Deletions cut 1 base from V and 4 bases from J, with 10 bases between. There are 14 residues in the CDR3. Complete variable domain (other parts from reference TRBV7-2 and TRBJ2-5): GAGVSQSPSNKVTEKGKDVELRCDPISGHTALYWYRQSLGQGLEFLIYFQGNSAPDKSGLPSDRFSAERTGGSVSTLTIQRTQQEDSAVYLCASSLGRGGETQYFGPGTRLLVL.